These T cell receptor beta chains were read from a single sample in a study. One entry per CDR3 protein results from TCRdb running MiXCR on the RT-PCR reads. The sample shows about 680,000 distinct CDR3 sequences, 13% to 15% of them seen only once. Input material: memory CD4+ T cells from blood. These TCRs come from a female donor in good health, serving as a healthy control. Both conserved end residues are part of each CDR3. The D gene is left open where the match is weak. Size is stated for part of the rows, as once, few or many counts, or as a class when the clone is expanded.

V gene,J gene,clone size,D gene,CDR3 protein,CDR3 DNA
TRBV7-9,TRBJ1-2,few,.,CASSRDLAGASYGYTF,TGTGCCAGCAGCCGGGATCTGGCGGGGGCGAGCTATGGCTACACCTTC
TRBV29-1,TRBJ2-3,many,TRBD2,CSVEAASGSSSTDTQYF,TGCAGCGTTGAAGCGGCTAGCGGGAGTTCGTCCACAGATACGCAGTATTTT
TRBV25-1,TRBJ2-3,few,.,CASTGLTDTQYF,TGTGCCAGCACAGGGCTCACAGATACGCAGTATTTT
TRBV20-1,TRBJ1-2,.,.,CSASPGQISGGYTF,TGCAGTGCTAGCCCGGGACAAATTTCAGGTGGCTACACCTTC
TRBV20-1,TRBJ2-1,.,TRBD1,CSARGLTGGTDEQFF,TGCAGTGCTAGAGGATTAACAGGGGGGACTGATGAGCAGTTCTTC
TRBV5-1,TRBJ2-2,few,.,CASSFSAPRNGELFF,TGCGCCAGCAGCTTCTCGGCCCCTCGTAACGGGGAGCTGTTTTTT
TRBV7-8,TRBJ2-1,few,TRBD1,CASSEGTGPFYEQFF,TGTGCCAGCAGTGAAGGGACAGGGCCTTTCTATGAGCAGTTCTTC
TRBV5-4,TRBJ2-3,.,.,CASSLAGGLPGGGTDTQYF,TGTGCCAGCAGCTTGGCTGGGGGCCTTCCCGGAGGGGGCACAGATACGCAGTATTTT
TRBV10-3,TRBJ2-7,many,.,CAISVQSLSSYEQYF,TGTGCCATCAGTGTGCAGAGTTTGAGCTCCTACGAGCAGTACTTC
TRBV18,TRBJ2-7,few,.,CASSPSARTYEQYF,TGTGCCAGCTCACCGAGTGCAAGAACCTACGAGCAGTACTTC
TRBV12-3/TRBV12-4,TRBJ1-1,few,.,CASSLMADSEAFF,TGTGCCAGCAGTTTAATGGCAGATTCGGAAGCTTTCTTT
TRBV20-1,TRBJ1-1,many,.,CSARWGRGMAEAFF,TGCAGTGCTAGATGGGGGCGGGGTATGGCTGAAGCTTTCTTT
TRBV4-3,TRBJ2-7,.,TRBD2,CASSQDSIAGGLYYEQYF,TGCGCCAGCAGCCAAGATTCGATAGCGGGGGGCTTATACTACGAGCAGTACTTC
TRBV5-1,TRBJ2-3,few,.,CASSLGSSGTDTQYF,TGCGCCAGCAGTTTGGGGTCTAGCGGCACAGATACGCAGTATTTT
TRBV6-5,TRBJ2-3,few,TRBD2,CASSPLRLALTSTDTQYF,TGTGCCAGCAGTCCCCTTCGACTAGCTCTTACTAGCACAGATACGCAGTATTTT
TRBV20-1,TRBJ2-1,.,TRBD2,CSARWGLAGMNNEQFF,TGCAGTGCTAGATGGGGACTAGCGGGAATGAACAATGAGCAGTTCTTC
TRBV10-3,TRBJ2-5,few,TRBD1,CAISEPGTAETQYF,TGTGCCATCAGTGAGCCCGGGACAGCAGAGACCCAGTACTTC
TRBV24-1,TRBJ2-3,few,TRBD2,CATSYTSGDTDTQYF,TGTGCCACCAGCTACACTAGCGGGGACACAGATACGCAGTATTTT
TRBV12-3/TRBV12-4,TRBJ2-1,few,TRBD2,CASRSPGLADSYNEQFF,TGTGCCAGCCGTTCCCCCGGACTAGCGGACTCCTACAATGAGCAGTTCTTC
TRBV29-1,TRBJ2-7,many,TRBD1,CSGGGQNSYEQYF,TGCAGCGGAGGGGGACAGAACTCCTACGAGCAGTACTTC
TRBV7-6,TRBJ2-7,few,.,CASSPTPGNSYEQYF,TGTGCCAGCAGCCCCACTCCGGGAAACTCCTACGAGCAGTACTTC
TRBV5-6,TRBJ2-3,.,TRBD2,CASSFLAGGGTDTQYF,TGTGCCAGCAGCTTCCTAGCGGGAGGGGGCACAGATACGCAGTATTTT
TRBV5-5,TRBJ2-1,.,TRBD2,CASSLSGVGAGTSGRAKRDEQFF,TGTGCCAGCAGCCTTTCCGGGGTGGGAGCTGGGACTAGCGGGAGGGCGAAACGTGATGAGCAGTTCTTC
TRBV6-5,TRBJ2-1,few,.,CASSYFQGGEQFF,TGTGCCAGCAGTTACTTCCAGGGGGGTGAGCAGTTCTTC
TRBV7-9,TRBJ1-2,many,TRBD1,CASSVDRGINGYTF,TGTGCCAGCAGCGTGGACAGGGGGATTAATGGCTACACCTTC
TRBV5-1,TRBJ2-3,.,TRBD2,CASRLGLAGGTDTQYF,TGCGCCAGCAGACTGGGACTAGCGGGAGGGACAGATACGCAGTATTTT
TRBV5-1,TRBJ2-7,.,.,CASSAAQGTVGEQYF,TGCGCCAGCAGCGCTGCCCAGGGGACGGTTGGCGAGCAGTACTTC
TRBV11-3,TRBJ2-3,few,TRBD1,CASSGDRGGSDTQYF,TGTGCCAGCAGCGGGGACAGGGGCGGTTCAGATACGCAGTATTTT
TRBV20-1,TRBJ1-1,few,.,CSARGVGERQTEAFF,TGCAGTGCTAGAGGTGTAGGGGAGCGTCAAACTGAAGCTTTCTTT
TRBV9,TRBJ2-3,few,.,CASSAFGGRVADTQYF,TGTGCCAGCAGCGCATTCGGCGGCAGGGTGGCAGATACGCAGTATTTT
TRBV20-1,TRBJ2-3,few,TRBD2,CSARELASGGNTQYF,TGCAGTGCTAGAGAGTTGGCTAGCGGGGGAAATACGCAGTATTTT